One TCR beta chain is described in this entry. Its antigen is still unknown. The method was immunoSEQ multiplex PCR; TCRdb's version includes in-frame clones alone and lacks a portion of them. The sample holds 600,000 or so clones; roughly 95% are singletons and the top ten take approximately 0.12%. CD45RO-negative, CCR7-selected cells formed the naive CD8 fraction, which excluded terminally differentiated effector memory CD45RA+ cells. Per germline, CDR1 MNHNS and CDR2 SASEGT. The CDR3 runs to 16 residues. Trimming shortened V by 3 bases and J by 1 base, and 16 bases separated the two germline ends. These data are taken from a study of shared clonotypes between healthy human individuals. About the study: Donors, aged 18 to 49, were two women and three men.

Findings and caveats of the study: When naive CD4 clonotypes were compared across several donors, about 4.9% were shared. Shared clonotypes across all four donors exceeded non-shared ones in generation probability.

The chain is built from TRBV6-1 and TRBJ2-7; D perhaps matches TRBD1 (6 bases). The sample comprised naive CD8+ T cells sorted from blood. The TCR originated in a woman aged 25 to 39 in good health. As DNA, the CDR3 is TGTGCCAGCAGTGACCGGGACATCCCAAGGTCCTACGAGCAGTACTTC. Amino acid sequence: CASSDRDIPRSYEQYF.